This TCR beta chain derives from a study of early stage breast cancer tumors. Overall study: Average read coverage per sample was about 10-fold.

The protocol was immunoSEQ multiplex PCR, while the TCRdb copy is restricted to in-frame clones and leaves out a portion. The table shows tens of thousands of clones, with roughly 50% occurring only once. The study's findings and limits: Compared with adjacent normal breast, tumors showed around 2.5-fold denser, more clonal T cells. Most shared enriched TCRB sequences were commonly generated ones.

Note on this clone: The antigen is not known.

This receptor was identified in a person aged 45 to 59 with breast cancer. The sequenced sample consisted of breast tumor tissue.

CDR3 sequence: CASRMIPTGPNYGYTF. The CDR3 nucleotides read TGTGCCAGCAGGATGATCCCGACAGGGCCGAACTATGGCTACACCTTC. The chain combines TRBV28 with TRBJ1-2; 7 nucleotides line up with TRBD1. J was trimmed by 2 bases and V by 6 bases; bases with no gene match: 12. The CDR3 spans 16 residues. The germline gives CDR1 MDHEN, CDR2 SYDVKM.